The 21 T cell receptor beta chains in this list originate from one sample, sequenced in a study of T cells in localized non-small cell lung cancer. TCRdb keeps only in-frame clones here, not all; method: immunoSEQ multiplex PCR. The sample consists of tens of thousands of clones, about 83% of them appearing once. The sequencing here drew on peripheral blood, taken before any cancer treatment. All receptors come from a female donor over 55 with stage II squamous cell lung carcinoma.

V gene TRBV7-2 combines with J gene TRBJ2-2, with 12 bases that match TRBD2. CDR1 and CDR2 from the germline V gene are SGHTA and FQGNSA. The length of the CDR3 is 18 residues. The trim removed 5 bases at V and 4 bases at J, leaving 11 bases unmatched. The CDR3 spells CASSALRLAGGLTGELFF. CDR3 bases: TGTGCCAGCAGCGCCTTGCGGCTAGCGGGGGGGCTCACCGGGGAGCTGTTTTTT.

The V call is TRBV19, the J call TRBJ2-3; D uncertain. CDR3 length: 12 amino acids. Germline loops: CDR1 LNHDA, CDR2 SQIVND (reference sequence). V was pared by 6 bases and J by 4 bases, with 8 bases between. CDR3 loop: CASRASADTQYF. The CDR3, as DNA: TGTGCCAGTAGGGCGTCCGCAGATACGCAGTATTTT.

This rearrangement joins TRBV7-9 to TRBJ1-4, with D uncertain. Per germline, CDR1 SEHNR and CDR2 FQNEAQ (reference sequence). This CDR3 has 15 amino acids. V was cut by 3 bases and J by 6 bases, with 14 bases left in between. CDR3 amino acids: CASSFRDRADEKLFF. CDR3 coding DNA: TGTGCCAGCAGCTTTAGGGATAGGGCGGATGAAAAACTGTTTTTT.

This chain links TRBV19 with TRBJ1-2; D unresolved. The ends were cut back, 8 bases at V and 3 bases at J, with 13 bases in the middle. This CDR3 spans 13 amino acids. The V gene's germline CDR1 is LNHDA and CDR2 SQIVND (reference sequence). The CDR3 DNA reads as TGTGCCAGTTACTCTGACGGAGACTATGGCTACACCTTC. This translates into CASYSDGDYGYTF.

The genes are TRBV25-1 and TRBJ1-1; 7 bases line up with TRBD1. This CDR3 has 13 residues. The V segment lost 6 bases and the J segment 4 bases; nucleotides outside the gene matches: 5. CDR1 is MGHDK and CDR2 is SYGVNS in the germline V gene. The CDR3 here is CASSSTGTTEAFF. The CDR3 nucleotides read TGTGCCAGCAGCTCGACAGGGACCACTGAAGCTTTCTTT.

The chain employs TRBV5-1 and TRBJ2-2; D possibly uses TRBD1 or TRBD2 (5 bases each). V lost 0 bases and J lost 4, with 16 bases in between. CDR3 length equals 17 residues. Germline V gene data show CDR1 as SGHRS and CDR2 as YFSETQ. CDR3 in amino acids: CASSLGHRDATTGELFF. The CDR3 DNA reads TGCGCCAGCAGCTTGGGTCACCGGGACGCAACCACCGGGGAGCTGTTTTTT.

This sequence joins TRBV30 and TRBJ1-1; D unclear. The germline CDR1 and CDR2 sequences are GTSNPN and SVGIG (reference sequence). This CDR3 contains 13 residues. V was pared by 4 bases and J by 3 bases, with 12 bases between. This chain's CDR3 is CAWKVGRDTEAFF. DNA of the CDR3: TGTGCCTGGAAGGTGGGCCGGGACACTGAAGCTTTCTTT.

This clone was recorded a few times. The chain links TRBV9 to TRBJ1-6; no firm D call. Per germline, CDR1 SGDLS and CDR2 YYNGEE. This CDR3 region has 16 residues. Deletions cut 0 bases from V and 5 bases from J, with 12 bases between. The CDR3 DNA reads as TGTGCCAGCAGCGTAGGAGGAGGTGGTCATAATTCACCCCTCCACTTT. It specifies CASSVGGGGHNSPLHF.

This chain joins TRBV6-1 and TRBJ1-1, with 8 bases identical to TRBD1. The J segment lost 5 bases and the V segment lost 6 bases, leaving 8 bases of the junction unmatched. Germline CDR1 and CDR2: MNHNS and SASEGT. The CDR3 spans 14 residues. The CDR3 bases are TGTGCCAGCAGCTCGACAGGGGAGGGGACTGAAGCTTTCTTT. It is translated as CASSSTGEGTEAFF.

The V call is TRBV7-7, the J call TRBJ2-2; D may be TRBD1 (5 bases). This CDR3 spans 13 amino acids. Germline loops: CDR1 SSHAT, CDR2 FNYEAQ (reference sequence). The V end was cut by 5 bases, the J end by 5 bases, with 9 bases between. CDR3: CASSTGPTGELFF. Here the CDR3 DNA reads TGTGCCAGCAGCACAGGACCGACCGGGGAGCTGTTTTTT.

This chain connects TRBV7-3 to TRBJ2-5, with D unresolved. Germline V CDR1 and CDR2: SGHTA, FQGTGA. This CDR3 contains 14 residues. V dropped 1 base and J dropped 5 bases, with 11 bases sitting between them. The DNA for the CDR3 is TGTGCCAGCAGCTTAATGGGTAGCTCGGAGACCCAGTACTTC. This translates into CASSLMGSSETQYF.

The V call is TRBV15, the J call TRBJ1-3, with TRBD1 matching 7 bases. The CDR3 covers 16 residues. Trimming took 2 bases from V and 0 from J; bases not matched to a gene: 4. The germline gives CDR1 LNHNV, CDR2 YYDKDF (reference sequence). In DNA form, the CDR3 reads TGTGCCACCAGCAGACCCAGGGGGAACTCTGGAAACACCATATATTTT. It translates to CATSRPRGNSGNTIYF.

This clone was recorded only once. V and J are TRBV7-8 and TRBJ1-1; D not resolved. V lost 4 bases and J lost 4, with 16 bases in between. The CDR3 consists of 15 residues. Germline V gives CDR1 SGHVS, CDR2 FQNEAQ. CDR3 DNA: TGTGCCAGCAGCTCGAGGACGGGAACGCGCACTGAAGCTTTCTTT. Its protein product is CASSSRTGTRTEAFF.

The gene calls are TRBV6-5 and TRBJ2-1; D is uncertain. V was shortened by 0 bases and J by 10 bases, with 16 bases between the two germline ends. The CDR3 spans 15 residues. The V gene's germline CDR1 is MNHEY and CDR2 SVGAGI. The CDR3: CASSYSLSHRQEQFF. DNA for the CDR3: TGTGCCAGCAGTTACTCTCTATCCCACCGGCAAGAGCAGTTCTTC.

The V and J genes are TRBV5-4 and TRBJ1-1; D unclear. The germline CDR1 and CDR2 sequences are SGHNT and YYREEE (reference sequence). The V gene lost 1 base and the J gene lost 1 base, with 8 bases spanning the gap. The CDR3 is 14 residues long. The CDR3 DNA sequence: TGTGCCAGCAGCTTGAGCTCAGCGAACACTGAAGCTTTCTTT. Translation: CASSLSSANTEAFF.

The chain has TRBV5-1 and TRBJ1-2; 9 nucleotides align to TRBD1. Germline V gene lookup returns CDR1 SGHRS and CDR2 YFSETQ. V shed 2 bases and J 2 bases; nucleotides not matched to a gene: 10. The CDR3 is made up of 17 amino acids. CDR3 region: CASSFSGQGTTNYGYTF. CDR3 nucleotide sequence: TGCGCCAGCAGCTTCTCGGGACAGGGCACTACCAACTATGGCTACACCTTC.

The chain joins TRBV30 to TRBJ1-2; D not resolved. Trimming left V 2 bases short and J 9 bases short, with 19 bases between. The CDR3 runs to 14 residues. CDR1 is GTSNPN and CDR2 is SVGIG in the germline V gene (reference sequence). The CDR3 bases are TGTGCCTGGAGTCTTATGACCCAGGTAGAGAGCTACACCTTC. This gives the protein CAWSLMTQVESYTF.

The V call is TRBV6-1, the J call TRBJ2-6; no reliable D call. The CDR3 is made up of 15 amino acids. V was cut by 4 bases and J by 0 bases, with 7 bases left in between. Germline CDR1 is MNHNS and CDR2 is SASEGT. The CDR3 reads CASSVVSSGANVLTF. DNA for the CDR3: TGTGCCAGCAGTGTTGTGAGCTCTGGGGCCAACGTCCTGACTTTC.

The rearrangement links TRBV5-1 to TRBJ2-5; a weak D match, TRBD2 (7 bases). The germline V gene has CDR1 SGHRS and CDR2 YFSETQ. Trimming removed 1 base from V and 2 bases from J, with 15 bases in between. CDR3 length: 16 residues. In DNA form, the CDR3 reads TGCGCCAGCAGCTTGTCCGGGGGGCGACTACAAGAGACCCAGTACTTC. It specifies CASSLSGGRLQETQYF.

In its sample, this clone was seen once. The CDR3 sequence: CASSRGDSGANVLTF. In nucleotides, the CDR3 is TGTGCCAGTAGTAGGGGAGACTCTGGGGCCAACGTCCTGACTTTC. The chain combines TRBV19 with TRBJ2-6; possibly TRBD2 for D (5 bases). Germline V gene lookup returns CDR1 LNHDA and CDR2 SQIVND (reference sequence). CDR3 length: 15 amino acids. The V gene lost 4 bases and the J gene lost 0 bases, with 7 bases spanning the gap.

This clone was seen a few times. The chain couples TRBV5-4 to TRBJ1-5; D remains ambiguous. This CDR3 spans 12 amino acids. CDR1 SGHNT and CDR2 YYREEE come from the germline V gene (reference sequence). V was clipped by 1 base and J by 3 bases, with 2 bases between them. CDR3 DNA sequence: TGTGCCAGCAGCTTGCCCAATCAGCCCCAGCATTTT. Translated: CASSLPNQPQHF. Variable domain in full (rest from reference TRBV5-4 and TRBJ1-5): ETGVTQSPTHLIKTRGQQVTLRCSSQSGHNTVSWYQQALGQGPQFIFQYYREEENGRGNFPPRFSGLQFPNYSSELNVNALELDDSALYLCASSLPNQPQHFGDGTRLSIL.